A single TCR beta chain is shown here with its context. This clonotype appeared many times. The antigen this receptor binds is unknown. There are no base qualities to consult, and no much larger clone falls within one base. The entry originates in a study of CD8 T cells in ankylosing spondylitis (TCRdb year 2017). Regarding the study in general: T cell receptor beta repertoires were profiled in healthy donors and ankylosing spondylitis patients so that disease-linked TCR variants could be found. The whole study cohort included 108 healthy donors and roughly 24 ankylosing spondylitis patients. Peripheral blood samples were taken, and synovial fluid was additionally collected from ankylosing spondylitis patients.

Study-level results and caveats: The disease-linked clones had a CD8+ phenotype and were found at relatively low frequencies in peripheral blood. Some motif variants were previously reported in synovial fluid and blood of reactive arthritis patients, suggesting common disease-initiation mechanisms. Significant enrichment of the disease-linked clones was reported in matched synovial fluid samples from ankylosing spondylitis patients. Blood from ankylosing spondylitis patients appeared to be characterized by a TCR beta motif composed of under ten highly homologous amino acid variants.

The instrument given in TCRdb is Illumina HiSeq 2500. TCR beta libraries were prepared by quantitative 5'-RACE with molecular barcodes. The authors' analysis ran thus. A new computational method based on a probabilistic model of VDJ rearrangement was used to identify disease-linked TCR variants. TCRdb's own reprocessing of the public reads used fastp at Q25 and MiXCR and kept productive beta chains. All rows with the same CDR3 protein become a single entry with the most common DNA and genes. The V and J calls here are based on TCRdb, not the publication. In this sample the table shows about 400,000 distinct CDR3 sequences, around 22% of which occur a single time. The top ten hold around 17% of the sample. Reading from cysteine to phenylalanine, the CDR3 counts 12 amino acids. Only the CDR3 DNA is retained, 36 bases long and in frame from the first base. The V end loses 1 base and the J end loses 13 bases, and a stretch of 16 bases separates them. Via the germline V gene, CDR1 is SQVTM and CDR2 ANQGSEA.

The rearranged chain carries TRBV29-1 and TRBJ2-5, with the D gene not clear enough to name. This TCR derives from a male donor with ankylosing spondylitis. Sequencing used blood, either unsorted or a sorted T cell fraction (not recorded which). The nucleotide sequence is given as TGCAGCGTTGAAGTGTCAGCCGGAGTGTTGTACTTC. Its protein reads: CSVEVSAGVLYF.